This T cell receptor beta chain comes out of a study of blood T cells in healthy people across ages. The length of the CDR3 is 15 residues. Germline V gives CDR1 SGDLS, CDR2 YYNGEE. A remark on this clonotype: Its specificity is not known. A read error may produce the germline difference seen at one junction end.

Primers used in a second PCR of roughly 7 to 12 cycles were a sample-barcoded 5' primer and a J-beta primer mix. TCRdb ran MiXCR on the 5' RACE reads and lists one entry per CDR3 protein. The table has just under 550,000 distinct CDR3 sequences, about 24% seen once; the top ten hold around 10%. Total RNA amounts of at least 5.5 micrograms were extracted per sample. The study's findings and limits: Estimates of total diversity, which came from one million sequenced T cells, were considered to be underestimates.

The data were also submitted as part of a second study, on T cells of mothers and their children. That paper adds: With unrelated pairs as the comparison, related mother-child pairs had a slightly higher overlap that was not significant.

The sequence derives from a boy aged 5-17 years in good health. The chain is built from TRBV9 and TRBJ2-5; the D is unclear. The source material was blood. The CDR3: CASCVGTNIQETQYF. CDR3 nucleotide sequence: TGTGCCAGCTGCGTAGGCACTAACATTCAAGAGACCCAGTACTTC.